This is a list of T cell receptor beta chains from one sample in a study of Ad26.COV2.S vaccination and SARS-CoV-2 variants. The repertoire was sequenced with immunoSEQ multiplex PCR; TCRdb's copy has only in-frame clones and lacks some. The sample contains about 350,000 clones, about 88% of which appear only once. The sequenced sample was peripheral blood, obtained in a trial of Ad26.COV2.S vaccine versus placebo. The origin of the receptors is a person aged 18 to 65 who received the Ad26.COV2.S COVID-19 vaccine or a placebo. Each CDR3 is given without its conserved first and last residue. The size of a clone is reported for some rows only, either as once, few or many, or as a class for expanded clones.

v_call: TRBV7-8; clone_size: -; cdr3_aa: ASSMDRDDSRGYT
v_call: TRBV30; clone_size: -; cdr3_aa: AWSHPTGFGYT
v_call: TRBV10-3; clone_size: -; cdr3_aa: AISGGTGGGEQY
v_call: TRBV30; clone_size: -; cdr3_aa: AWSSLGGDTEAF
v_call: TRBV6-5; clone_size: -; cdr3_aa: ASSYRQTRGEKLF
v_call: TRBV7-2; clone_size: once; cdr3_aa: ASSLYTEAF
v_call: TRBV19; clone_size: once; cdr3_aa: ASSTTGGHSNQPQH
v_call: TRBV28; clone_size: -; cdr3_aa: ASSLPEAKDTPIIPSYGYT
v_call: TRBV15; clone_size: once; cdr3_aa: ATSREGNLNSGNTIY
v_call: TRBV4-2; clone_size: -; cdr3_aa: ASSQSGQGTYSNQPQH
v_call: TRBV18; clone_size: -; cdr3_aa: ASSPGAAYEQY
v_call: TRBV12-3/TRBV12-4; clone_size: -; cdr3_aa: ASCSSSNQPQH
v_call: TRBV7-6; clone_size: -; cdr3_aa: ASSSPEQAWDEQF
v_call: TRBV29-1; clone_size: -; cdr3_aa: SVGQGQQPQH
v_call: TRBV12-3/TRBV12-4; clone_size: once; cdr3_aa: ASSSIYGYT
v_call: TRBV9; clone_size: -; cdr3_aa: ASSGGNPKETQY
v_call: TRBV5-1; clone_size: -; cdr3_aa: ASSPLRPGNTEAF
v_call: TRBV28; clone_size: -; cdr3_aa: ASSTRTGEGSDTQY
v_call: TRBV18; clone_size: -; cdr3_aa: ASSPTSTGVSYGYT
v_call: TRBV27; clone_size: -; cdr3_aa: ASSLYTDYNEQF
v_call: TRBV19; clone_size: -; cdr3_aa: ASSNGRRELF
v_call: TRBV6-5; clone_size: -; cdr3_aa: ASRGTVYEQY
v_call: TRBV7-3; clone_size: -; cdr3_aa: ASSYDGYYEQY
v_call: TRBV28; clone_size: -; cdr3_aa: ASSIGTSGYNEQF
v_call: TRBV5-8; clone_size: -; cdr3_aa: ASSHTLGTNEKLF
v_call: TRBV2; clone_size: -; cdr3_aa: ASRGTDRGNSPLH
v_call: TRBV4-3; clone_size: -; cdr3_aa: ASSLSGGQSYEQY
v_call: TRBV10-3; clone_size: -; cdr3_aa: AISESGRSNEKLF